These T cell receptor beta chains were read from a single sample in a study of blood T cell repertoires in COVID-19. This table comes from immunoSEQ multiplex PCR, and its TCRdb copy is limited to in-frame clones, with some not included. Among roughly 200,000 clones listed, approximately 80% were seen once. The sample taken for sequencing was peripheral blood. Receptor source: a woman aged 40 to 55 with COVID-19, enrolled during active disease. Both conserved end residues are part of each CDR3. The D gene is left open where the match is weak. Clone size is not always given. Where it is, it says once, few, many or a class for expanded clones.

DNA: TGTGCCAGCAGCTTAGCGCGGGGACGGAAGGGCGGCTACACCTTC
CDR3: CASSLARGRKGGYTF
J: TRBJ1-2
D: .
size: .
V: TRBV7-8
length: 15

DNA: TGCGCCAGCAGCGTAGGGACAGTCTCTGGAAACACCATATATTTT
CDR3: CASSVGTVSGNTIYF
J: TRBJ1-3
D: TRBD1
size: .
V: TRBV5-1
length: 15

DNA: TGTGCCAGCTCAACCTCGGGTAATTCACCCCTCCACTTT
CDR3: CASSTSGNSPLHF
J: TRBJ1-6
D: .
size: .
V: TRBV18
length: 13

DNA: TGTGCCAGCAGAGTCCCCCGGGACAGCTCCTATGGCTACACCTTC
CDR3: CASRVPRDSSYGYTF
J: TRBJ1-2
D: TRBD1
size: .
V: TRBV27
length: 15

DNA: TGTGCCAGCAGCGCGGCGGACAGACCGAATCAGCCCCAGCATTTT
CDR3: CASSAADRPNQPQHF
J: TRBJ1-5
D: .
size: few
V: TRBV5-6
length: 15

DNA: TGTGCCAGCTCACCACGGTCAGACTATGGCTACACCTTC
CDR3: CASSPRSDYGYTF
J: TRBJ1-2
D: .
size: .
V: TRBV18
length: 13

DNA: TGTGCCAGTCAGAGCGGGAGTGGCCCAATCCAAGAGACCCAGTACTTC
CDR3: CASQSGSGPIQETQYF
J: TRBJ2-5
D: TRBD2
size: .
V: TRBV28
length: 16

DNA: TGCGCCAGCAGCTCCGGACTAGCGGGATCCAACGAGCAGTACTTC
CDR3: CASSSGLAGSNEQYF
J: TRBJ2-7
D: TRBD2
size: .
V: TRBV5-1
length: 15

DNA: TGTGCCAGCAGCCAAGGGACTGGAACTGAAGCTTTCTTT
CDR3: CASSQGTGTEAFF
J: TRBJ1-1
D: .
size: .
V: TRBV3-1/TRBV3-2
length: 13

DNA: TGTGCCAGCATTACAGAAGCCTATAATTCACCCCTCCACTTT
CDR3: CASITEAYNSPLHF
J: TRBJ1-6
D: .
size: .
V: TRBV6-5
length: 14

DNA: TGTGCCAGCAGAATAGGGGGTGTTAGCTCTGGAAACACCATATATTTT
CDR3: CASRIGGVSSGNTIYF
J: TRBJ1-3
D: .
size: .
V: TRBV28
length: 16

DNA: TGTGCCAGCAGGGCGGGTACCAACACCGGGGAGCTGTTTTTT
CDR3: CASRAGTNTGELFF
J: TRBJ2-2
D: .
size: once
V: TRBV2
length: 14

DNA: TGCGCCAGCAGCCAAGGGCCTCTTTCGGGTACGACCTACAATGAGCAGTTCTTC
CDR3: CASSQGPLSGTTYNEQFF
J: TRBJ2-1
D: .
size: .
V: TRBV4-1
length: 18

DNA: TGTGCCAGCAGCGCCGGACTGTACCAAGAGACCCAGTACTTC
CDR3: CASSAGLYQETQYF
J: TRBJ2-5
D: .
size: .
V: TRBV7-8
length: 14

DNA: TGTGCCAGCAGTTTAGTTGGAGCAGCTGAAGCTTTCTTT
CDR3: CASSLVGAAEAFF
J: TRBJ1-1
D: .
size: .
V: TRBV12-3/TRBV12-4
length: 13

DNA: TGTGCCAGCAGTTTCGCCCGGGACTTAGAGTATTTT
CDR3: CASSFARDLEYF
J: TRBJ2-3
D: .
size: .
V: TRBV12-3/TRBV12-4
length: 12

DNA: TGTGCCAGCAGCTTAGATGGCCAGACTAATGAAAAACTGTTTTTT
CDR3: CASSLDGQTNEKLFF
J: TRBJ1-4
D: .
size: .
V: TRBV11-2
length: 15

DNA: TGTGCCAGCAGCTTAAATGGGGCAGTGGGGACCGGGGAGCTGTTTTTT
CDR3: CASSLNGAVGTGELFF
J: TRBJ2-2
D: .
size: .
V: TRBV7-3
length: 16

DNA: TGTGCCAGCCACCGGGGTTGGGAAGATACGCAGTATTTT
CDR3: CASHRGWEDTQYF
J: TRBJ2-3
D: .
size: .
V: TRBV19
length: 13

DNA: TGTGCCAGCAGCCTGATTGGAAGACTGGGTATAGCAGATACGCAGTATTTT
CDR3: CASSLIGRLGIADTQYF
J: TRBJ2-3
D: .
size: .
V: TRBV7-2
length: 17

DNA: TGCAGTGCTAGTCATTCCAGATCCTACGAGCAGTACTTC
CDR3: CSASHSRSYEQYF
J: TRBJ2-7
D: .
size: .
V: TRBV20-1
length: 13

DNA: TGTGCCAGCACGACAATTCAGGGGAATTCGAACACCGGGGAGCTGTTTTTT
CDR3: CASTTIQGNSNTGELFF
J: TRBJ2-2
D: .
size: once
V: TRBV11-2
length: 17

DNA: TGTGCCAGTAGACTAACGGCAGGGGAGGGAGAGACCCAGTACTTC
CDR3: CASRLTAGEGETQYF
J: TRBJ2-5
D: .
size: .
V: TRBV28
length: 15

DNA: TGTGCCAGCTCACCCTCGGGACAGCAGCTTGAAGCTTTCTTT
CDR3: CASSPSGQQLEAFF
J: TRBJ1-1
D: TRBD1
size: .
V: TRBV18
length: 14

DNA: TGTGCCAGCAGTGTCCACAGGGGCTCTGGAAACACCATATATTTT
CDR3: CASSVHRGSGNTIYF
J: TRBJ1-3
D: TRBD1
size: .
V: TRBV6-6
length: 15

DNA: TGTGCCAGCACCCTAAGTGGAGCTAATGAAAAACTGTTTTTT
CDR3: CASTLSGANEKLFF
J: TRBJ1-4
D: .
size: .
V: TRBV6-5
length: 14

DNA: TGTGCCAGTAGGAAGGAGCGGGGGGGAGATACGCAGTATTTT
CDR3: CASRKERGGDTQYF
J: TRBJ2-3
D: TRBD2
size: .
V: TRBV19
length: 14

DNA: TGTGCCAGTTGGACAGGGGGCAATGAGCAGTTCTTC
CDR3: CASWTGGNEQFF
J: TRBJ2-1
D: TRBD1
size: .
V: TRBV28
length: 12

DNA: TGTGCCAGCAGCAGTCACAGAGTTAGCACAGATACGCAGTATTTT
CDR3: CASSSHRVSTDTQYF
J: TRBJ2-3
D: .
size: .
V: TRBV9
length: 15

DNA: TGTGCCAGCAGTTCCAGGGTGGATGGCTACACCTTC
CDR3: CASSSRVDGYTF
J: TRBJ1-2
D: .
size: once
V: TRBV6-5
length: 12

DNA: TGTGCCAGTAGGGGAGACAGGGCAGGGGGCCGGGATACGCAGTATTTT
CDR3: CASRGDRAGGRDTQYF
J: TRBJ2-3
D: TRBD1
size: .
V: TRBV19
length: 16

DNA: TGTGCCATCAAGATGACAGACAATTCACCCCTCCACTTT
CDR3: CAIKMTDNSPLHF
J: TRBJ1-6
D: .
size: .
V: TRBV10-3
length: 13

DNA: TGCAGCGTTGACACGGGTCGGAGCACAGATACGCAGTATTTT
CDR3: CSVDTGRSTDTQYF
J: TRBJ2-3
D: .
size: .
V: TRBV29-1
length: 14

DNA: TGTGCCAGCAGCATTGGACAGGGTATATATGGCTACACCTTC
CDR3: CASSIGQGIYGYTF
J: TRBJ1-2
D: TRBD1
size: .
V: TRBV6-6
length: 14

DNA: TGTGCCAGCAGCCCAGGACTAGCGGGAGGATACGAGCAGTACTTC
CDR3: CASSPGLAGGYEQYF
J: TRBJ2-7
D: TRBD2
size: .
V: TRBV7-9
length: 15

DNA: TGTGCCAGCTCACCAGGGCCAAATCCAGATACGCAGTATTTT
CDR3: CASSPGPNPDTQYF
J: TRBJ2-3
D: .
size: .
V: TRBV18
length: 14

DNA: TGTGCCACTACGGACAGTTTTAATGAAAAACTGTTTTTT
CDR3: CATTDSFNEKLFF
J: TRBJ1-4
D: .
size: .
V: TRBV19
length: 13

DNA: TGTGCCAGCAGTGAGTCAAGCGGGGCAAACAATGAGCAGTTCTTC
CDR3: CASSESSGANNEQFF
J: TRBJ2-1
D: TRBD2
size: .
V: TRBV2
length: 15